This entry describes one T cell receptor (beta chain). The antigen is not known. The sample comes from a study of T-cell memory formation after mild COVID-19. Study context: Largely donor-specific TCR clusters were found. Whole-study findings and limits: Clones contracting over day 15 to 85 were CD4/CD8 balanced, with later expanders leaning CD4+. Memory from before infection featured some responding clones, which suggests cross-reactive memory joined.

Germline assignment: CDR1 KGHDR and CDR2 SFDVKD. The CDR3 runs 14 residues. V gave up 7 bases and J gave up 5 bases, with 16 bases separating them. MiXCR, applied by TCRdb to the 5' RACE reads, yields one record per CDR3 protein. Among about 560,000 distinct CDR3 sequences listed, 17% were seen once. Sequencing was carried out using PBMCs or a T cell subset sorted from them (not recorded which). This sequence was found in an adult woman who had mild COVID-19 (a few samples of this study predate the infection). Cell type and time point are not known. The J gene is TRBJ2-5, the V gene TRBV24-1; D is undetermined. CDR3 protein: CATSPGSKGETQYF. Written as DNA, the CDR3 is TGTGCCACCAGCCCCGGGTCAAAAGGGGAGACCCAGTACTTC.